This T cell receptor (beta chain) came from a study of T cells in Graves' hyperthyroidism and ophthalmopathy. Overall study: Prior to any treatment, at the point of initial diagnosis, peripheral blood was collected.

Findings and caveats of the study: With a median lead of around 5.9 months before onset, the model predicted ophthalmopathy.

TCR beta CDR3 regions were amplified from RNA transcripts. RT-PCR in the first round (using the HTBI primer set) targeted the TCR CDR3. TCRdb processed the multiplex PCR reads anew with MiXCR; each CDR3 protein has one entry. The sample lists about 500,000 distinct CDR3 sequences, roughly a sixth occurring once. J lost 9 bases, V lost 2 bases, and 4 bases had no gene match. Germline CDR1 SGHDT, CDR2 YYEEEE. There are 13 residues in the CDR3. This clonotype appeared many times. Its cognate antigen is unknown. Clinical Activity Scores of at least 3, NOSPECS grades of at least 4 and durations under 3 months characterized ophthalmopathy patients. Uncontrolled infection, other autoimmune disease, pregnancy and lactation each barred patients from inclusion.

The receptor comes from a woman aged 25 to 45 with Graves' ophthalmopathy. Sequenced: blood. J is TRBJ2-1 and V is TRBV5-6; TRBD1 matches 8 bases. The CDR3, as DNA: TGTGCCAGCAGCTTCCAGGGGGCAGGTGAGCAGTTCTTC. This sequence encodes CASSFQGAGEQFF.